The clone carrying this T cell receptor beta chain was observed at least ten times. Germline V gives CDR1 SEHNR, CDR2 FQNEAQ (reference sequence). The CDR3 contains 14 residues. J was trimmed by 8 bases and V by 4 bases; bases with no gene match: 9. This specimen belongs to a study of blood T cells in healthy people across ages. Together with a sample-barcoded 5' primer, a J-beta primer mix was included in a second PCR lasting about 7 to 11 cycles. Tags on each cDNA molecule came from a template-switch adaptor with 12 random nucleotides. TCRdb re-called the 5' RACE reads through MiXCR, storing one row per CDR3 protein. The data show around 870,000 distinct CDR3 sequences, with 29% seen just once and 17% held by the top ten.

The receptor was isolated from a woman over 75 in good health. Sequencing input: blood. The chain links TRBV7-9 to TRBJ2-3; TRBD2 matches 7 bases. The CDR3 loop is CASSSGLTTGTQYF. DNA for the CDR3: TGTGCCAGCAGCTCGGGACTAACCACGGGTACGCAGTATTTT. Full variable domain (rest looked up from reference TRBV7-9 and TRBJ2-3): DTGVSQNPRHKITKRGQNVTFRCDPISEHNRLYWYRQTLGQGPEFLTYFQNEAQLEKSRLLSDRFSAERPKGSFSTLEIQRTEQGDSAMYLCASSSGLTTGTQYFGPGTRLTVL.